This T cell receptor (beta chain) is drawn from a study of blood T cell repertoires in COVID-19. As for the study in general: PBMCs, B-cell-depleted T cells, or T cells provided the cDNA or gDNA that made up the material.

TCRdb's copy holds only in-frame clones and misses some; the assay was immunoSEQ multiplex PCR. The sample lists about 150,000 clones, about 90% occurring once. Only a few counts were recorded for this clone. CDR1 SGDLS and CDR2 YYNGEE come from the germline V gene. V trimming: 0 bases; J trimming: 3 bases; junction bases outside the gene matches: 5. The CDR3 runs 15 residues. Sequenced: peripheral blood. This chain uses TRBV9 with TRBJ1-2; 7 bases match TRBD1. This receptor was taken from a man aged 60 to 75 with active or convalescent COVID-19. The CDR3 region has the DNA TGTGCCAGCAGCGTAGATCAAGGGACAGACTATGGCTACACCTTC. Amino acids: CASSVDQGTDYGYTF.